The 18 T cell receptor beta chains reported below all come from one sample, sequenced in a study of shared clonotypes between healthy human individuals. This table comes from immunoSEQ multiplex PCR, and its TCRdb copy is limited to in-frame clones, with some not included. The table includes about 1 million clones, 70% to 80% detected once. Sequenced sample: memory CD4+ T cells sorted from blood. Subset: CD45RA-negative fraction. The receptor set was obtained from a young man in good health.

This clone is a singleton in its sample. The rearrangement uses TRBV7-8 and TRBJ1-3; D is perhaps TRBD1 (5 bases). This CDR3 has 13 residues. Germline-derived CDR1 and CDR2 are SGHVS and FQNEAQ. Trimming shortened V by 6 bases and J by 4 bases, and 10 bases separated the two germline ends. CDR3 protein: CASRRGTGNTIYF. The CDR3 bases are TGTGCCAGCAGAAGAGGGACCGGAAACACCATATATTTT.

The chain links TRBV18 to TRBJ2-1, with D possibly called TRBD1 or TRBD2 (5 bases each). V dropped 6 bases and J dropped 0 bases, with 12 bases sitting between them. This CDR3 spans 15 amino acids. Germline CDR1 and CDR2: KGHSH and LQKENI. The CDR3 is CASSAGTGSYNEQFF. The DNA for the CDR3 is TGTGCCAGCTCGGCCGGGACGGGCTCCTACAATGAGCAGTTCTTC.

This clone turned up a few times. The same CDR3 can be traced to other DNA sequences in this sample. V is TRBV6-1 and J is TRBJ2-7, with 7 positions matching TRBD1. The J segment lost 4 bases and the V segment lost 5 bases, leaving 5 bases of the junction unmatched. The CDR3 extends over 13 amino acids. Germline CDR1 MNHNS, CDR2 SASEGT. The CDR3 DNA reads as TGTGCCAGCAGTAGGACAGGAGTATACGAGCAGTACTTC. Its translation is CASSRTGVYEQYF.

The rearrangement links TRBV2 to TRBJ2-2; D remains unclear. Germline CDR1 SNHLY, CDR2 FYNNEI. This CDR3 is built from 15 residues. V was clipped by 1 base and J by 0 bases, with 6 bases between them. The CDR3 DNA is TGTGCCAGCAGTGAAGACACTACGAACACCGGGGAGCTGTTTTTT. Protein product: CASSEDTTNTGELFF.

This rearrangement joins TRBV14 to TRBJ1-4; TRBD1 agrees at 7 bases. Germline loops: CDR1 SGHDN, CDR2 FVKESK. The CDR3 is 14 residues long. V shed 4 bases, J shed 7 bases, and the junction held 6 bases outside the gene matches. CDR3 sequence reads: CASSRDSLGEKLFF. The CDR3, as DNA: TGTGCCAGCAGCCGGGACAGCTTAGGTGAAAAACTGTTTTTT.

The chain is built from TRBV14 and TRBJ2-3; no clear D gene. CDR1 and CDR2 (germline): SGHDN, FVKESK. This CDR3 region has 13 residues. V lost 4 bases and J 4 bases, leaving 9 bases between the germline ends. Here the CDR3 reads CASSPPGADTQYF. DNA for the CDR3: TGTGCCAGCAGCCCCCCAGGAGCAGATACGCAGTATTTT.

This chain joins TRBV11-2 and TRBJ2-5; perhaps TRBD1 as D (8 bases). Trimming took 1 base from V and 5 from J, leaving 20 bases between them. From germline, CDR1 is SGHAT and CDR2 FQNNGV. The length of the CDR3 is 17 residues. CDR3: CASSLGITGGGWETQYF. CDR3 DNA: TGTGCCAGCAGCTTAGGAATTACAGGGGGGGGATGGGAGACCCAGTACTTC.

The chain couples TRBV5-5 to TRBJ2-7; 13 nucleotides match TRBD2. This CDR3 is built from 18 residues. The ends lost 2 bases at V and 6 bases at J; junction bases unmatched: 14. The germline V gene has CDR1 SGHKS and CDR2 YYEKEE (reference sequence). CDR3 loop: CASSLTWTSGSSTFEQYF. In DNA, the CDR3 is TGTGCCAGCAGCTTAACATGGACTAGCGGGAGCAGTACGTTCGAGCAGTACTTC.

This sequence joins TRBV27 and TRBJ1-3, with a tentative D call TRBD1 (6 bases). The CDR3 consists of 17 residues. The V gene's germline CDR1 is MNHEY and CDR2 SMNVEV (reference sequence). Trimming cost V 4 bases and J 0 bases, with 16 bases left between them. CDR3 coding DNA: TGTGCCAGCAGTTCCTTACAGGGCCTGGGCTCTGGAAACACCATATATTTT. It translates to CASSSLQGLGSGNTIYF.

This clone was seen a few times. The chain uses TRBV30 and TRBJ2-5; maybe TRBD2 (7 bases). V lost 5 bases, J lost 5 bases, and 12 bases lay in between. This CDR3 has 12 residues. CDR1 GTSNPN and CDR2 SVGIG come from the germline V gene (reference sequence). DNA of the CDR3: TGTGCCTGGGACAAGGGGGGGGAGACCCAGTACTTC. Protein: CAWDKGGETQYF. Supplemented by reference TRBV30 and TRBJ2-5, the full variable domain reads SQTIHQWPATLVQPVGSPLSLECTVEGTSNPNLYWYRQAAGRGLQLLFYSVGIGQISSEVPQNLSASRPQDRQFILSSKKLLLSDSGFYLCAWDKGGETQYFGPGTRLLVL.

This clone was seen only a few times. DNA of the CDR3: TGTGCCAGCAGCTCAGGACTAGCGGGAGTCCAAGAGACCCAGTACTTC. It is translated as CASSSGLAGVQETQYF. The chain links TRBV11-2 to TRBJ2-5, with 13 bases identical to TRBD2. The CDR3 totals 16 residues. V lost 4 bases and J lost 1; bases outside the gene matches: 3. Germline values: CDR1 SGHAT, CDR2 FQNNGV.

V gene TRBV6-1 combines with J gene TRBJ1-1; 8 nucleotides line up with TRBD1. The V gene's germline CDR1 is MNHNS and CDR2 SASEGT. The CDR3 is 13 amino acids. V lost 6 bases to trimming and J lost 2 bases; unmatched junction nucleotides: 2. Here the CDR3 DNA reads TGTGCCAGCAGACAGGGGGGAAACACTGAAGCTTTCTTT. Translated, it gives CASRQGGNTEAFF.

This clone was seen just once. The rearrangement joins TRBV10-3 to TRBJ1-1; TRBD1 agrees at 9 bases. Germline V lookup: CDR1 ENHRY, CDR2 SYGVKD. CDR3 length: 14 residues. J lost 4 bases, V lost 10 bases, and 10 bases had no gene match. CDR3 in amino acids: CASRGQGRTTEAFF. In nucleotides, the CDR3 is TGTGCCAGCAGGGGACAGGGTAGAACCACTGAAGCTTTCTTT.

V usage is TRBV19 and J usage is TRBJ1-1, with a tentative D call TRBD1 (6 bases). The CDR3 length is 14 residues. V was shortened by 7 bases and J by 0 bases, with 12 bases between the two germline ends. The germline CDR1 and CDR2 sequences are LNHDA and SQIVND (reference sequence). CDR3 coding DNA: TGTGCCAGTAAGGACAGAAGGATGAACACTGAAGCTTTCTTT. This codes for CASKDRRMNTEAFF.

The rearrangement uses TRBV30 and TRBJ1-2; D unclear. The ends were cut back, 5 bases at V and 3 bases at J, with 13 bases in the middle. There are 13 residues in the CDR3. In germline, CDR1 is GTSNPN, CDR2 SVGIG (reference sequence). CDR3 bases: TGTGCCTGGTCCCTAAGACTTGACTATGGCTACACCTTC. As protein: CAWSLRLDYGYTF.

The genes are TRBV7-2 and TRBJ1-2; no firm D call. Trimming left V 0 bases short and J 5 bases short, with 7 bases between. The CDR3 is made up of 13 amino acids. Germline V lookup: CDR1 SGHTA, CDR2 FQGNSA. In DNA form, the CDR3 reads TGTGCCAGCAGCTTAGCAGTTAGTTATGGCTACACCTTC. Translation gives CASSLAVSYGYTF. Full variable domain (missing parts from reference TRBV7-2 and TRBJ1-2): GAGVSQSPSNKVTEKGKDVELRCDPISGHTALYWYRQSLGQGLEFLIYFQGNSAPDKSGLPSDRFSAERTGGSVSTLTIQRTQQEDSAVYLCASSLAVSYGYTFGSGTRLTVV.

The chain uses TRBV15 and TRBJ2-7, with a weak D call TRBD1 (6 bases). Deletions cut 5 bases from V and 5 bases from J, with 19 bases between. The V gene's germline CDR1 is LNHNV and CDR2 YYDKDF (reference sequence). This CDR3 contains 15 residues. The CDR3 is CATSRSNRAFDEQYF. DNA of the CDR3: TGTGCCACCAGCCGAAGCAACAGGGCTTTCGACGAGCAGTACTTC.

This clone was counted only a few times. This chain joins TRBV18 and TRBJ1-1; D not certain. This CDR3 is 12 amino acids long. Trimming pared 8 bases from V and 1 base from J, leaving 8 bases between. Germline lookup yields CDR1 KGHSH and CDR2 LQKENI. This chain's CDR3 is CASQERNTEAFF. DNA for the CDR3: TGTGCCAGCCAAGAAAGGAACACTGAAGCTTTCTTT.